This T cell receptor beta chain originates from a study of blood T cell repertoires in COVID-19. Measured with immunoSEQ multiplex PCR; TCRdb has only the in-frame clones, and not every one. The sample yields hundreds of thousands of clones, about 88% seen once. Looked up from germline, CDR1 is SGHTA and CDR2 is FQGNSA. J lost 6 bases, V lost 1 base, and 9 bases had no gene match. This CDR3 is 16 amino acids long. The genes are TRBV7-2 and TRBJ2-5, with 9 nucleotides matching TRBD2. Sequenced material: peripheral blood. The sequence came from a woman aged 70-85 years with COVID-19, enrolled during active disease. The CDR3 loop is CASSLGGGAGEKTQYF. CDR3 bases: TGTGCCAGCAGCTTAGGCGGGGGGGCCGGCGAAAAGACCCAGTACTTC.